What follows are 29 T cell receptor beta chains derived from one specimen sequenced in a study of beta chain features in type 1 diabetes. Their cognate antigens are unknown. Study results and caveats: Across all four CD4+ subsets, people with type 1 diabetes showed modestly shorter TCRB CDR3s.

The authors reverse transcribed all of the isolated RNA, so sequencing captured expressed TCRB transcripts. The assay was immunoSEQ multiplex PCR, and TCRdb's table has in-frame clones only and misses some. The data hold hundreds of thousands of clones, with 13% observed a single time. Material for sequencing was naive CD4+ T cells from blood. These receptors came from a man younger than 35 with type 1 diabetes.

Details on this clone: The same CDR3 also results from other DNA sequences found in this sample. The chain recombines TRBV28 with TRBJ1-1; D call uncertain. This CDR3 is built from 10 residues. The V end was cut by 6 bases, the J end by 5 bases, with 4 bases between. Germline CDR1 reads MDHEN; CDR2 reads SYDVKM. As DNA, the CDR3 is TGTGCCAGCAGCTTTACTGAAGCTTTCTTT. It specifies CASSFTEAFF.

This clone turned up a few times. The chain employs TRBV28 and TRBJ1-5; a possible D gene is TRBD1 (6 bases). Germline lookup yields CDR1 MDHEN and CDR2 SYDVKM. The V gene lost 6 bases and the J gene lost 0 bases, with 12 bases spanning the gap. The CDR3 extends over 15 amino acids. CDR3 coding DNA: TGTGCCAGCAGAGCCCCCAGGGGTAGCAATCAGCCCCAGCATTTT. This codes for CASRAPRGSNQPQHF. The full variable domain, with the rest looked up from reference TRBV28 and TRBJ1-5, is DVKVTQSSRYLVKRTGEKVFLECVQDMDHENMFWYRQDPGLGLRLIYFSYDVKMKEKGDIPEGYSVSREKKERFSLILESASTNQTSMYLCASRAPRGSNQPQHFGDGTRLSIL.

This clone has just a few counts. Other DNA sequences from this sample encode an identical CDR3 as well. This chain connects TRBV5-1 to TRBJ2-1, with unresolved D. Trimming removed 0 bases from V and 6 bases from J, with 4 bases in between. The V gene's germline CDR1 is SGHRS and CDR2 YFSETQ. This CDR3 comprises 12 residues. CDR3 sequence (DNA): TGCGCCAGCAGCTTGGACGGCAATGAGCAGTTCTTC. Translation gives CASSLDGNEQFF. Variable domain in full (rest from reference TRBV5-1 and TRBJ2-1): KAGVTQTPRYLIKTRGQQVTLSCSPISGHRSVSWYQQTPGQGLQFLFEYFSETQRNKGNFPGRFSGRQFSNSRSEMNVSTLELGDSALYLCASSLDGNEQFFGPGTRLTVL.

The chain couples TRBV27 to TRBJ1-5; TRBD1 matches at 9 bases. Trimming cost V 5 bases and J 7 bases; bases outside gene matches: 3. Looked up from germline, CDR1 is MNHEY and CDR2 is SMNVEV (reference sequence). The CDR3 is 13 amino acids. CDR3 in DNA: TGTGCCAGCAGTCCGGGACAGGGACAGCCCCAGCATTTT. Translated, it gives CASSPGQGQPQHF.

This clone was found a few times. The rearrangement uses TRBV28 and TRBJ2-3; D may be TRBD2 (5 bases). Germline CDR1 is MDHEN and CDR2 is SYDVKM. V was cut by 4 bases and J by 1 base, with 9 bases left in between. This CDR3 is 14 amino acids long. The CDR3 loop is CASSSRAGTDTQYF. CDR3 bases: TGTGCCAGCAGTTCGAGGGCTGGCACAGATACGCAGTATTTT. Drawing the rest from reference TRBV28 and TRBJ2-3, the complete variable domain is DVKVTQSSRYLVKRTGEKVFLECVQDMDHENMFWYRQDPGLGLRLIYFSYDVKMKEKGDIPEGYSVSREKKERFSLILESASTNQTSMYLCASSSRAGTDTQYFGPGTRLTVL.

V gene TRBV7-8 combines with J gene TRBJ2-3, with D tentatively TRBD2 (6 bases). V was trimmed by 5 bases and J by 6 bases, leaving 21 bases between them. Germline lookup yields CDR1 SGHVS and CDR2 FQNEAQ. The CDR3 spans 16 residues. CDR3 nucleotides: TGTGCCAGCAGCCCCTCTCGACTAGGAGGGTTGGATACGCAGTATTTT. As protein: CASSPSRLGGLDTQYF.

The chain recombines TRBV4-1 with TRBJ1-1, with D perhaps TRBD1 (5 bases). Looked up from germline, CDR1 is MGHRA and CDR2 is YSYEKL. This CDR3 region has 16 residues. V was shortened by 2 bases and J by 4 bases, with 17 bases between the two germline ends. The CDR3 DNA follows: TGCGCCAGCAGCCAAAGACCCTCTGGGACCCCCACTGAAGCTTTCTTT. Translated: CASSQRPSGTPTEAFF.

The CDR3 loop reads CAWSGAAANSDTQYF. In nucleotides, the CDR3 is TGTGCCTGGAGTGGGGCGGCCGCGAACTCAGATACGCAGTATTTT. V gene TRBV30 combines with J gene TRBJ2-3; D not certain. This CDR3 region has 15 residues. Germline-derived CDR1 and CDR2 are GTSNPN and SVGIG (reference sequence). V lost 1 base, J lost 4 bases, and 15 bases lay in between.

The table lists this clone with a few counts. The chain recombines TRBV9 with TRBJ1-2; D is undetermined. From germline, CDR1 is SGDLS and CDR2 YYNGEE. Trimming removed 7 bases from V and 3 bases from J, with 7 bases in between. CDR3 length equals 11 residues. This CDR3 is CASQRDYGYTF. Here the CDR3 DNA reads TGTGCCAGCCAAAGGGACTATGGCTACACCTTC.

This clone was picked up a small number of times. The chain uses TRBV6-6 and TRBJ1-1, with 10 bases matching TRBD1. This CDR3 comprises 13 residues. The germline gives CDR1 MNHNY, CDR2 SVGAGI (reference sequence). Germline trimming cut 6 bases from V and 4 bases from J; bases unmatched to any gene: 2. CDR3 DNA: TGTGCCAGCAGAGGACAGGGGGGCACTGAAGCTTTCTTT. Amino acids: CASRGQGGTEAFF.

CDR3 sequence (DNA): TGTGCCAGCAGTGATGGGGGGACAGGGAGGAATGAGCAGTTCTTC. Its protein is CASSDGGTGRNEQFF. The rearrangement links TRBV6-1 to TRBJ2-1, with 9 bases that match TRBD1. In germline, CDR1 is MNHNS, CDR2 SASEGT. The CDR3 spans 15 residues. V lost 3 bases, J lost 7 bases, and 7 bases stayed unmatched.

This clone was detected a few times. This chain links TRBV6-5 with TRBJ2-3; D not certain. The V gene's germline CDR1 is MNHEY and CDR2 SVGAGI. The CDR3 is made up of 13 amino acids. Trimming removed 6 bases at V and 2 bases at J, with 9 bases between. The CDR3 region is CASRLDPTDTQYF. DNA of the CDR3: TGTGCCAGCAGATTGGACCCCACAGATACGCAGTATTTT.

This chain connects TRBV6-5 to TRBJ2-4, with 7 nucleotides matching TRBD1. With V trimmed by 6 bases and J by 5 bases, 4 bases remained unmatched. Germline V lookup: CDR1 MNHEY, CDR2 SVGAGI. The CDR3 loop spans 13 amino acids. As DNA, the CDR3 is TGTGCCAGCAGCCTCGACAGGGAAAACATTCAGTACTTC. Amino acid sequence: CASSLDRENIQYF.

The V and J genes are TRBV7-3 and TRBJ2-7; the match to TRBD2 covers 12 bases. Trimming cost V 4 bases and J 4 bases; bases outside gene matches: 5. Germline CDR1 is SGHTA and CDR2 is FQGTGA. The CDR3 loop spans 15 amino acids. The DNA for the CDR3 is TGTGCCAGCAGCTCTGGACTAGCGGGGCAATACGAGCAGTACTTC. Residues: CASSSGLAGQYEQYF. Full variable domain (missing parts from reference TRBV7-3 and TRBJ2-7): GAGVSQTPSNKVTEKGKYVELRCDPISGHTALYWYRQSLGQGPEFLIYFQGTGAADDSGLPNDRFFAVRPEGSVSTLKIQRTERGDSAVYLCASSSGLAGQYEQYFGPGTRLTVT.

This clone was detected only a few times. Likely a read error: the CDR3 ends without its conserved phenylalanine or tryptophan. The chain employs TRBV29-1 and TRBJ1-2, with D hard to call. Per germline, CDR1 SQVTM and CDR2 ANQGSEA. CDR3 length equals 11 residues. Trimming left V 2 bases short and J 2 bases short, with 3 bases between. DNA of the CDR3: TGCAGCGTTGAATCCAACTATGGCTACACCCTC. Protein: CSVESNYGYTL.

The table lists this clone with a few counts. CDR3 region: CSVGRGRGEAFF. CDR3 nucleotide sequence: TGCAGCGTCGGAAGGGGGCGAGGTGAAGCTTTCTTT. The chain is built from TRBV29-1 and TRBJ1-1; TRBD1 agrees at 7 bases. Germline V lookup: CDR1 SQVTM, CDR2 ANQGSEA. With V trimmed by 6 bases and J by 7 bases, 8 bases remained unmatched. The CDR3 runs to 12 residues.

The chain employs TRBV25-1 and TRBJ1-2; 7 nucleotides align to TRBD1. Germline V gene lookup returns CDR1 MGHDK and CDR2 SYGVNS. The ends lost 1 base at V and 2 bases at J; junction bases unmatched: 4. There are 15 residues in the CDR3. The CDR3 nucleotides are TGTGCCAGCAGTGAATGGGAGACAGGGAACTATGGCTACACCTTC. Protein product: CASSEWETGNYGYTF.

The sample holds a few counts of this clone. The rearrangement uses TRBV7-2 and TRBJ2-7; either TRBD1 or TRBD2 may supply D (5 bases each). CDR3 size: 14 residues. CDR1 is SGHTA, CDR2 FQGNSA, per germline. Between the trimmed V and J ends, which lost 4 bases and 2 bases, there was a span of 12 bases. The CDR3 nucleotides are TGTGCCAGCAGCTCCGGGACCCAGCCCTACGAGCAGTACTTC. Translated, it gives CASSSGTQPYEQYF. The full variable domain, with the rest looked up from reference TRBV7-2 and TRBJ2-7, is GAGVSQSPSNKVTEKGKDVELRCDPISGHTALYWYRQSLGQGLEFLIYFQGNSAPDKSGLPSDRFSAERTGGSVSTLTIQRTQQEDSAVYLCASSSGTQPYEQYFGPGTRLTVT.

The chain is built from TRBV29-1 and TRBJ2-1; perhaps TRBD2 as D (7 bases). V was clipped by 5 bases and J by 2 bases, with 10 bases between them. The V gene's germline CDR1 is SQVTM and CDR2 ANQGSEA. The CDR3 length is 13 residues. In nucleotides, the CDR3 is TGCAGCGTTCCGCGGGGGCCCTACAATGAGCAGTTCTTC. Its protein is CSVPRGPYNEQFF.

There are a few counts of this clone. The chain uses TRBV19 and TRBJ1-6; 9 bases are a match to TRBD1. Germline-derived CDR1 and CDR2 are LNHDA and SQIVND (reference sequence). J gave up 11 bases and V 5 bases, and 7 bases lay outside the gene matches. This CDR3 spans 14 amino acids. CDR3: CASSLGQGLTPLHF. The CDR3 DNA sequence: TGTGCCAGTAGTTTGGGACAGGGTCTAACACCCCTCCACTTT.

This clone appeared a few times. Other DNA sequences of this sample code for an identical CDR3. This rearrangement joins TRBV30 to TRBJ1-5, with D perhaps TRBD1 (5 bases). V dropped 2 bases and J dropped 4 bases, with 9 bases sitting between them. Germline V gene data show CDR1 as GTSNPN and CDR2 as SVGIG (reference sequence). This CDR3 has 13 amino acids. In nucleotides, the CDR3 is TGTGCCTGGAGTTCTGACAGTAATCAGCCCCAGCATTTT. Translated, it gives CAWSSDSNQPQHF.

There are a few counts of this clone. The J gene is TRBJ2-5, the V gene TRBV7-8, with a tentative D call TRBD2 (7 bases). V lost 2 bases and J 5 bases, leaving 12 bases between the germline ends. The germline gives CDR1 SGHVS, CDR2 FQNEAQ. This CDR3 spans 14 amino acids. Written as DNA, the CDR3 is TGTGCCAGCAGCTTACGGGGGGCTGAGGAGACCCAGTACTTC. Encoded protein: CASSLRGAEETQYF.

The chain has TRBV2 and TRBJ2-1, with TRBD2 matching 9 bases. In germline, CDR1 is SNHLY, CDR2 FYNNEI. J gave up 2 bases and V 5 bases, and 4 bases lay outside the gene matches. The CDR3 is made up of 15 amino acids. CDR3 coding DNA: TGTGCCAGCAGTCCCGGGACTAGCCCCTACAATGAGCAGTTCTTC. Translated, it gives CASSPGTSPYNEQFF.

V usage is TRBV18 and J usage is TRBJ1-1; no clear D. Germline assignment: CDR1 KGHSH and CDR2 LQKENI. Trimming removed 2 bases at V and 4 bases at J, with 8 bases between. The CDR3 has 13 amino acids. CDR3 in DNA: TGTGCCAGCTCACCAACTCGTCCCACTGAAGCTTTCTTT. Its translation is CASSPTRPTEAFF. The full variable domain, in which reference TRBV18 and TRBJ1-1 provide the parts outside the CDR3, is NAGVMQNPRHLVRRRGQEARLRCSPMKGHSHVYWYRQLPEEGLKFMVYLQKENIIDESGMPKERFSAEFPKEGPSILRIQQVVRGDSAAYFCASSPTRPTEAFFGQGTRLTVV.

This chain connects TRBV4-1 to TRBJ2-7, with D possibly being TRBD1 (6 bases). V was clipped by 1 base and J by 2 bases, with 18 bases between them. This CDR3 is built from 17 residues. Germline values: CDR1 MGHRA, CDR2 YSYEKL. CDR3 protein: CASSQGSLRDNAYEQYF. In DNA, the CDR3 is TGCGCCAGCAGCCAAGGAAGCCTCCGGGACAACGCCTACGAGCAGTACTTC.

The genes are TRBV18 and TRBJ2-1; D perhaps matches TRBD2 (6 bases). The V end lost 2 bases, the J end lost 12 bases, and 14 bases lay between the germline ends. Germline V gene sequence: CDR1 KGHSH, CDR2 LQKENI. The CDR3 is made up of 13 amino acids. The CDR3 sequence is CASSPGRPRGQFF. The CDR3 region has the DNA TGTGCCAGCTCACCAGGGAGGCCCCGGGGGCAGTTCTTC.

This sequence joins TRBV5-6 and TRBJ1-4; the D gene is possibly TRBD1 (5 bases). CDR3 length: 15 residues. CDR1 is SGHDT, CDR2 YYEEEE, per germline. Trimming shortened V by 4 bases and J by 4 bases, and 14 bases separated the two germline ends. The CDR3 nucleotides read TGTGCCAGCAGCCCCTTTGGACAACGTAATGAAAAACTGTTTTTT. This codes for CASSPFGQRNEKLFF.

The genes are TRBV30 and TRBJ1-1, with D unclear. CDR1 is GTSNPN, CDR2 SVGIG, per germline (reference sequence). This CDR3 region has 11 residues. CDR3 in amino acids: CKAGINTEAFF. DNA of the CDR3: TGTAAGGCGGGGATTAACACTGAAGCTTTCTTT.

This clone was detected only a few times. The CDR3 nucleotides read TGCGCCAGCAGTTCCCCGGACAGCTACGAGCAGTACTTC. It translates to CASSSPDSYEQYF. The chain recombines TRBV5-1 with TRBJ2-7; D is perhaps TRBD1 (6 bases). V lost 5 bases and J lost 3, with 12 bases in between. The CDR3 spans 13 residues. The germline gives CDR1 SGHRS, CDR2 YFSETQ.